The 3 T cell receptor beta chains presented below share a single source sample, sequenced in a study of T cells after posttransplantation cyclophosphamide (dated by TCRdb to the mid-2010s). The method was the immunoSEQ multiplex PCR assay. TCRdb obtained this table from immuneACCESS and retained in-frame rearrangements with V and J assigned. These tables miss some clones; where compared with another copy, unresolved V genes account for less than half of the shortfall, and the remainder is unexplained. The sample profile shows tens of thousands of clones; approximately 86% of them were found once. The biggest ten clones account for about 2.7% of the sample. The sequenced material came from PBMCs. The origin of the receptors is a man under 40 with a blood cancer, CMV-positive, and with a related stem cell donor.

V gene TRBV15 combines with J gene TRBJ1-1; 7 positions match TRBD1. From germline, CDR1 is LNHNV and CDR2 YYDKDF (reference sequence). After removal of 3 bases from V and 5 bases from J, the junction contained 6 bases not matched to a gene. The CDR3 totals 14 residues. The CDR3 DNA reads TGTGCCACCAGCAGGGGACAGTTTGGTACTGAAGCTTTCTTT. It yields the protein CATSRGQFGTEAFF.

The chain couples TRBV10-3 to TRBJ2-7; 9 bases agree with TRBD1. V shed 11 bases and J 7 bases; nucleotides not matched to a gene: 9. The CDR3 consists of 12 residues. The V gene's germline CDR1 is ENHRY and CDR2 SYGVKD. Here the CDR3 DNA reads TGTGCCTCCAGGGGGACAGGGCGGGAGCAGTACTTC. As protein: CASRGTGREQYF.

This chain joins TRBV19 and TRBJ2-3; weak D call: TRBD1 (6 bases). CDR3 length: 16 residues. V was shortened by 6 bases and J by 5 bases, with 21 bases between the two germline ends. From germline, CDR1 is LNHDA and CDR2 SQIVND (reference sequence). The CDR3 loop is CASSLGGGRVRDTQYF. CDR3 DNA: TGTGCCAGTAGCCTAGGGGGTGGGCGCGTTCGAGATACGCAGTATTTT. The entire variable domain, with the rest obtained from reference TRBV19 and TRBJ2-3, is as follows: DGGITQSPKYLFRKEGQNVTLSCEQNLNHDAMYWYRQDPGQGLRLIYYSQIVNDFQKGDIAEGYSVSREKKESFPLTVTSAQKNPTAFYLCASSLGGGRVRDTQYFGPGTRLTVL.